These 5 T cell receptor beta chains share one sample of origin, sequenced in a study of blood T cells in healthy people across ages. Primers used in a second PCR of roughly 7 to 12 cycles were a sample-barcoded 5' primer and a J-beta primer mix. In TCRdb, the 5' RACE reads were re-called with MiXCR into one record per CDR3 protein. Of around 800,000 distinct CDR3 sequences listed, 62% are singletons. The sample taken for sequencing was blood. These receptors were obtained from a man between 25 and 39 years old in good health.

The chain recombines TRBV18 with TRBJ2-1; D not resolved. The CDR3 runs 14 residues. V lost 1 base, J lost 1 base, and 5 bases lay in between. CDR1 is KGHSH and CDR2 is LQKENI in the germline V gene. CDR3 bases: TGTGCCAGCTCACCACAAGAGTCCTACAATGAGCAGTTCTTC. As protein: CASSPQESYNEQFF.

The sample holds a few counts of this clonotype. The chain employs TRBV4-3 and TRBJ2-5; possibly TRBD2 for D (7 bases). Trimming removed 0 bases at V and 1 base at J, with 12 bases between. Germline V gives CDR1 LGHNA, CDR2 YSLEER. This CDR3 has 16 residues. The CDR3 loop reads CASSQDGGAGQETQYF. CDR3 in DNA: TGCGCCAGCAGCCAAGATGGGGGGGCCGGCCAAGAGACCCAGTACTTC.

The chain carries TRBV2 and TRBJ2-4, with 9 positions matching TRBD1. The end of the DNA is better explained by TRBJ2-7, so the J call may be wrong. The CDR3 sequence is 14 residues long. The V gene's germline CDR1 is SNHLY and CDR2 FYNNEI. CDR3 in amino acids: CASSSGQGIYEQYF. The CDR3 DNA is TGTGCCAGCAGCTCGGGACAGGGAATCTACGAGCAGTACTTC.

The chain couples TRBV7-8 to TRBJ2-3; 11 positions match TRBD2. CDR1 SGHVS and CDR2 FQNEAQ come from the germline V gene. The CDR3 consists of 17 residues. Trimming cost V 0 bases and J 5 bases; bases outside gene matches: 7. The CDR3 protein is CASSLAPLAGGGDTQYF. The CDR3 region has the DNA TGTGCCAGCAGCTTAGCGCCTCTAGCGGGGGGCGGAGATACGCAGTATTTT.

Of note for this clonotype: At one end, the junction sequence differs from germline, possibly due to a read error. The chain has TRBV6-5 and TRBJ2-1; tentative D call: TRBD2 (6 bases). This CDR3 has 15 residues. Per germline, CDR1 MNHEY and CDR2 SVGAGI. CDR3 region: CVSRMRRAVYNEQFF. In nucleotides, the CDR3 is TGTGTCAGCAGGATGCGGAGGGCCGTTTACAATGAGCAGTTCTTC.